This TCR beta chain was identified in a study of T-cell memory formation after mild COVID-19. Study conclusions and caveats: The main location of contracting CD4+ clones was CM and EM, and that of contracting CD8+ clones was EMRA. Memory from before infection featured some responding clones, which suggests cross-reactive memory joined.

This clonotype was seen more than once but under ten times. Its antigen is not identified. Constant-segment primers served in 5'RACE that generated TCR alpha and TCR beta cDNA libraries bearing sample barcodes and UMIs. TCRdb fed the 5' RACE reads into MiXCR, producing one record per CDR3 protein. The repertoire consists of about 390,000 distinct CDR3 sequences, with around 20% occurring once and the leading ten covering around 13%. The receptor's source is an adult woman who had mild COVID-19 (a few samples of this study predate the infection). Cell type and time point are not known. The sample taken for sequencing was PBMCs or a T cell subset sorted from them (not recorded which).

The CDR3 nucleotides are TGTGCCAGCAGCCGAACCGGGGCTAGGAGCTCCTACGAGCAGTACTTC. Residues: CASSRTGARSSYEQYF. The chain links TRBV3-1 to TRBJ2-7; the D call may be TRBD1 or TRBD2 (5 bases each). Germline V lookup: CDR1 LGHDT, CDR2 YNNKEL (reference sequence). This CDR3 comprises 16 residues. Trimming removed 4 bases from V and 0 bases from J, with 16 bases in between.